The 24 T cell receptor beta chains below were found in one sample sequenced in a study of healthy donors' naive CD4 and CD8 T cells. A linear amplification protocol produced the TCR libraries from around 0.55 ug of total RNA. TCRdb passed the reads through MiXCR, listing each CDR3 protein once. The data hold about 180,000 distinct CDR3 sequences, with nearly 75% observed a single time. The sequenced sample consisted of naive CD4+ and CD8+ T cells sorted from blood, pooled from several donors. These receptor sequences come from a pool of human donors in good health; the sample pools cells from several healthy donors.

This chain uses TRBV6-2 or TRBV6-3 with TRBJ2-7; maybe TRBD2 (6 bases). V lost 0 bases and J lost 1, with 13 bases in between. CDR1 is MNHEY, CDR2 SVGEGT, per germline. The CDR3 contains 16 residues. CDR3 sequence: CASSYSSGFPSYEQYV. CDR3 DNA sequence: TGTGCCAGCAGTTACTCGAGCGGGTTCCCATCCTACGAGCAGTACGTC.

The chain links TRBV29-1 to TRBJ1-1, with D unresolved. Trimming pared 4 bases from V and 1 base from J, leaving 1 base between. The germline gives CDR1 SQVTM, CDR2 ANQGSEA. This CDR3 has 10 amino acids. The CDR3 reads CSVGNTEAFF. The CDR3 DNA is TGCAGCGTTGGGAACACTGAAGCTTTCTTT.

The gene calls are TRBV7-9 and TRBJ2-7, with 9 bases fitting TRBD1. Looked up from germline, CDR1 is SEHNR and CDR2 is FQNEAQ (reference sequence). V was pared by 5 bases and J by 6 bases, with 8 bases of the junction left unmatched. There are 14 residues in the CDR3. The CDR3 region has the DNA TGTGCCAGCAGCGGCCGGGACAGGGTGATCGAGCAGTACTTC. Translation gives CASSGRDRVIEQYF.

The chain links TRBV6-2 or TRBV6-3 to TRBJ2-1; the D gene is possibly TRBD2 (6 bases). The CDR3 has 14 amino acids. Germline V lookup: CDR1 MNHEY, CDR2 SVGEGT. Trimming shortened V by 8 bases and J by 0 bases, and 11 bases separated the two germline ends. CDR3 bases: TGTGCCAGCTCCGGCGGGAACTCCTACAATGAGCAGTTCTTC. Translated: CASSGGNSYNEQFF.

The chain employs TRBV29-1 and TRBJ1-2; 8 positions match TRBD1. This CDR3 has 14 residues. V shed 4 bases, J shed 3 bases, and the junction held 7 bases outside the gene matches. Germline-derived CDR1 and CDR2 are SQVTM and ANQGSEA. As DNA, the CDR3 is TGCAGCGTTGCAACAGGGGGATCATACTATGGCTACACCTTC. This gives the protein CSVATGGSYYGYTF. The full variable domain, in which reference TRBV29-1 and TRBJ1-2 provide the parts outside the CDR3, is SAVISQKPSRDICQRGTSLTIQCQVDSQVTMMFWYRQQPGQSLTLIATANQGSEATYESGFVIDKFPISRPNLTFSTLTVSNMSPEDSSIYLCSVATGGSYYGYTFGSGTRLTVV.

The J gene is TRBJ2-2, the V gene TRBV29-1; perhaps TRBD1 as D (5 bases). The V and J ends lost 4 bases and 7 bases respectively, with 16 bases between them. Germline CDR1 and CDR2: SQVTM and ANQGSEA. CDR3 length equals 14 residues. In DNA, the CDR3 is TGCAGCGTTGTGGGGCCCGCCCTGGGCGGGGAGCTGTTTTTT. It translates to CSVVGPALGGELFF.

The chain's CDR3 is CASSIGQLQETQYF. CDR3 DNA sequence: TGTGCCAGTAGTATTGGGCAGCTCCAAGAGACCCAGTACTTC. The genes are TRBV19 and TRBJ2-5; D not resolved. The CDR3 consists of 14 residues. Germline V gene sequence: CDR1 LNHDA, CDR2 SQIVND (reference sequence). Trimming shortened V by 3 bases and J by 1 base, and 9 bases separated the two germline ends.

V is TRBV27 and J is TRBJ2-6; D is undetermined. V lost 3 bases and J lost 2, with 5 bases in between. Germline values: CDR1 MNHEY, CDR2 SMNVEV (reference sequence). The CDR3 is made up of 14 amino acids. The CDR3 sequence is CASSFNPGANVLTF. CDR3 in DNA: TGTGCCAGCAGTTTCAACCCTGGGGCCAACGTCCTGACTTTC. The whole variable domain, remainder taken from reference TRBV27 and TRBJ2-6, is EAQVTQNPRYLITVTGKKLTVTCSQNMNHEYMSWYRQDPGLGLRQIYYSMNVEVTDKGDVPEGYKVSRKEKRNFPLILESPSPNQTSLYFCASSFNPGANVLTFGAGSRLTVL.

The rearrangement joins TRBV6-5 to TRBJ1-1; D unresolved. Germline CDR1 and CDR2: MNHEY and SVGAGI. CDR3 length: 10 amino acids. V was shortened by 8 bases and J by 5 bases, with 6 bases between the two germline ends. CDR3 protein: CASLGTEAFF. CDR3 DNA sequence: TGTGCCAGCCTTGGGACTGAAGCTTTCTTT.

The chain carries TRBV13 and TRBJ2-7; D is unresolved. CDR1 is PRHDT, CDR2 FYEKMQ, per germline (reference sequence). The CDR3 contains 14 residues. The germline V and J ends were trimmed by 0 bases and 1 base, with 7 bases remaining between them. The CDR3 region has the DNA TGTGCCAGCAGCTTAGGGCTGGGGTCCTACGAGCAGTACTTC. Translating it yields CASSLGLGSYEQYF.

The V and J genes are TRBV7-2 and TRBJ1-2; tentative D call: TRBD1 (6 bases). Trimming cost V 2 bases and J 4 bases, with 17 bases left between them. The CDR3 totals 16 residues. Per the germline V gene, CDR1 is SGHTA and CDR2 is FQGNSA. DNA of the CDR3: TGTGCCAGCAGCTTACAACAGGGACCACAGGGCTATGGCTACACCTTC. Its translation: CASSLQQGPQGYGYTF.

The chain combines TRBV12-3 or TRBV12-4 with TRBJ2-2; 8 bases align to TRBD1. The J segment lost 11 bases and the V segment lost 6 bases, leaving 8 bases of the junction unmatched. The CDR3 extends over 13 amino acids. The CDR3 coding sequence is TGTGCCAGCAGCCTCAACAGGGGGGTTGAGCTGTTTTTT. This sequence encodes CASSLNRGVELFF.

The CDR3 DNA reads TGTGCCTGGAGTGTCCTATACGAGCAGTACTTC. This translates into CAWSVLYEQYF. The chain uses TRBV30 and TRBJ2-7; D not resolved. The CDR3 has 11 residues. The V and J ends lost 0 bases and 4 bases respectively, with 4 bases between them. CDR1 is GTSNPN, CDR2 SVGIG, per germline (reference sequence).

This clonotype has a handful of counts. This sequence joins TRBV6-5 and TRBJ2-2, with unresolved D. This CDR3 comprises 13 residues. Between the trimmed V and J ends, which lost 4 bases and 0 bases, there was a span of 3 bases. Germline V lookup: CDR1 MNHEY, CDR2 SVGAGI. CDR3 protein: CASSSPNTGELFF. As DNA, the CDR3 is TGTGCCAGCAGTTCCCCGAACACCGGGGAGCTGTTTTTT.

This chain uses TRBV5-4 with TRBJ2-7; D possibly corresponds to TRBD2 (5 bases). CDR1 is SGHNT, CDR2 YYREEE, per germline (reference sequence). Trimming removed 4 bases from V and 0 bases from J, with 14 bases in between. The length of the CDR3 is 15 residues. The CDR3 DNA is TGTGCCAGCAGCAGCGGCGCAGTCAGCTCCTACGAGCAGTACTTC. Residues: CASSSGAVSSYEQYF.

This chain uses TRBV6-6 with TRBJ2-2; either TRBD1 or TRBD2 may fit D (6 bases each). Germline V gene data show CDR1 as MNHNY and CDR2 as SVGAGI (reference sequence). The CDR3 spans 16 residues. The V gene lost 0 bases and the J gene lost 4 bases, with 12 bases spanning the gap. In nucleotides, the CDR3 is TGTGCCAGCAGTTACTCGACGGGGGCGAGCACCGGGGAGCTGTTTTTT. This gives the protein CASSYSTGASTGELFF.

This chain joins TRBV27 and TRBJ2-5, with unresolved D. The CDR3 is made up of 18 amino acids. CDR1 and CDR2 (germline): MNHEY, SMNVEV (reference sequence). V was trimmed by 4 bases and J by 7 bases, leaving 28 bases between them. The CDR3 protein is CASSSATSEIQEPWTQYF. The CDR3 DNA sequence: TGTGCCAGCAGTTCAGCCACCAGTGAGATCCAAGAGCCTTGGACCCAGTACTTC.

The chain employs TRBV11-2 and TRBJ2-1, with TRBD1 matching over 9 bases. The CDR3 loop spans 15 amino acids. The germline CDR1 and CDR2 sequences are SGHAT and FQNNGV. The junction had 7 bases not matched to a gene; V was cut back by 0 bases and J by 10 bases. This chain's CDR3 is CASSLDIGTGNEQFF. The DNA for the CDR3 is TGTGCCAGCAGCTTAGATATTGGGACAGGGAACGAGCAGTTCTTC.

This chain uses TRBV15 with TRBJ2-7; a weak D match, TRBD1 (5 bases). Germline V gene sequence: CDR1 LNHNV, CDR2 YYDKDF (reference sequence). This CDR3 comprises 16 residues. Trimming cost V 0 bases and J 1 base, with 13 bases left between them. CDR3 amino acids: CATSREDMGQSYEQYF. The CDR3 nucleotides are TGTGCCACCAGCAGAGAGGACATGGGCCAGTCCTACGAGCAGTACTTC.

The J gene is TRBJ1-2, the V gene TRBV4-3, with 8 bases lining up with TRBD1. The germline gives CDR1 LGHNA, CDR2 YSLEER. Trimming removed 1 base from V and 4 bases from J; junction bases left unmatched: 5. The CDR3 has 15 residues. CDR3 sequence (DNA): TGCGCCAGCAGCCAAGGGACAGGGAGTGCCTATGGCTACACCTTC. Its translation: CASSQGTGSAYGYTF.

V and J are TRBV15 and TRBJ1-1; D is perhaps TRBD1 (5 bases). The CDR3 length is 14 residues. Germline CDR1 LNHNV, CDR2 YYDKDF (reference sequence). Trimming cost V 5 bases and J 5 bases, with 15 bases left between them. CDR3 sequence: CATSDRDEGTEAFF. CDR3 DNA sequence: TGTGCCACCAGCGACCGGGACGAGGGGACTGAAGCTTTCTTT.

The chain carries TRBV29-1 and TRBJ1-2; 9 positions agree with TRBD1. The CDR3 covers 15 residues. Germline trimming cut 3 bases from V and 4 bases from J; bases unmatched to any gene: 9. CDR1 is SQVTM and CDR2 is ANQGSEA in the germline V gene. CDR3 in amino acids: CSVDDPRTGAYGYTF. CDR3 bases: TGCAGCGTTGACGATCCCAGGACAGGGGCCTATGGCTACACCTTC.

A single count supports this clonotype. The chain uses TRBV29-1 and TRBJ2-7, with 10 bases lining up with TRBD2. Unmatched junction bases numbered 6, after V lost 5 bases and J lost 5 bases. Germline CDR1 is SQVTM and CDR2 is ANQGSEA. CDR3 size: 13 residues. The CDR3 is CSVPGTSVDEQYF. CDR3 sequence (DNA): TGCAGCGTTCCCGGGACTAGCGTTGACGAGCAGTACTTC.

This chain joins TRBV6-5 and TRBJ1-3, with 7 bases that match TRBD1. CDR3 length: 17 residues. V was clipped by 3 bases and J by 0 bases; unmatched bases: 8. Per the germline V gene, CDR1 is MNHEY and CDR2 is SVGAGI. CDR3 nucleotide sequence: TGTGCCAGCAGTTATTTGGGGGGACAGAGCTCTGGAAACACCATATATTTT. Protein product: CASSYLGGQSSGNTIYF.